A single sample is the source of the 25 T cell receptor beta chains below, sequenced in a study of blood T cell repertoires in COVID-19. Some clones are missing from TCRdb's copy, which holds only in-frame ones; the method was immunoSEQ multiplex PCR. The table includes 200,000 or so clones, more than 70% detected once. The source material was peripheral blood. These receptors were taken from a person between 65 and 79 years old with COVID-19, enrolled during active disease.

The gene calls are TRBV7-2 and TRBJ2-5, with D possibly TRBD1 on 6 matching bases. The CDR3 extends over 14 amino acids. V lost 4 bases, J lost 4 bases, and 13 bases lay in between. Germline values: CDR1 SGHTA, CDR2 FQGNSA. The CDR3 sequence is CASSSRGLLETQYF. The CDR3 bases are TGTGCCAGCAGCTCAAGGGGGTTGTTAGAGACCCAGTACTTC.

This clone was detected once. V is TRBV6-5 and J is TRBJ1-6; D unresolved. Germline CDR1 MNHEY, CDR2 SVGAGI. V was pared by 2 bases and J by 8 bases, with 16 bases between. CDR3 length: 16 amino acids. The CDR3 reads CASSYGFAVGDSPLHF. The CDR3 DNA is TGTGCCAGCAGTTACGGTTTCGCCGTTGGAGATTCACCCCTCCACTTT.

This chain links TRBV9 with TRBJ2-3; D may be TRBD2 (6 bases). Germline CDR1 reads SGDLS; CDR2 reads YYNGEE. The length of the CDR3 is 16 residues. Trimming removed 4 bases from V and 4 bases from J, with 19 bases in between. The CDR3 nucleotides are TGTGCCAGCAGCCCCGACGTGGGGGGTTGGGCAGATACGCAGTATTTT. Translation gives CASSPDVGGWADTQYF. Filled out from reference TRBV9 and TRBJ2-3, the complete variable domain reads DSGVTQTPKHLITATGQRVTLRCSPRSGDLSVYWYQQSLDQGLQFLIQYYNGEERAKGNILERFSAQQFPDLHSELNLSSLELGDSALYFCASSPDVGGWADTQYFGPGTRLTVL.

V and J are TRBV28 and TRBJ2-5; 8 bases fit TRBD1. V was pared by 2 bases and J by 5 bases, with 7 bases of the junction left unmatched. The length of the CDR3 is 15 residues. Germline V gene data show CDR1 as MDHEN and CDR2 as SYDVKM. CDR3 in amino acids: CASSLQTGELETQYF. The CDR3 DNA sequence: TGTGCCAGCAGTTTACAGACAGGGGAATTGGAGACCCAGTACTTC.

A single count supports this clone. J is TRBJ1-1 and V is TRBV5-5, with 8 bases that match TRBD1. Germline lookup yields CDR1 SGHKS and CDR2 YYEKEE (reference sequence). Trimming removed 4 bases from V and 4 bases from J; junction bases left unmatched: 6. The CDR3 extends over 14 amino acids. CDR3 DNA: TGTGCCAGCAGCAGACAGGGGACGGTCACTGAAGCTTTCTTT. The encoded protein is CASSRQGTVTEAFF.

This sequence joins TRBV5-5 and TRBJ1-6; 8 nucleotides align to TRBD1. CDR1 SGHKS and CDR2 YYEKEE come from the germline V gene (reference sequence). The junction had 9 bases not matched to a gene; V was cut back by 4 bases and J by 9 bases. The CDR3 has 15 residues. The CDR3 loop reads CASSADRAFGSPLHF. The CDR3 DNA reads TGTGCCAGCAGCGCGGACAGGGCCTTTGGTTCACCCCTCCACTTT.

The chain recombines TRBV7-2 with TRBJ1-3; perhaps TRBD1 as D (5 bases). CDR3 length: 15 amino acids. Germline V gene data show CDR1 as SGHTA and CDR2 as FQGNSA. V was cut by 4 bases and J by 4 bases, with 14 bases left in between. This CDR3 reads CASSSATRQGNTIYF. The CDR3, as DNA: TGTGCCAGCAGCTCCGCCACTCGACAGGGAAACACCATATATTTT.

The rearrangement uses TRBV4-1 and TRBJ2-2, with D hard to call. CDR1 and CDR2 (germline): MGHRA, YSYEKL. The CDR3 runs 15 residues. With 1 base removed from V and 1 base from J, the gap between germline ends came to 7 bases. The CDR3 bases are TGCGCCAGCAGCCAAGGGTTAGTGAACACCGGGGAGCTGTTTTTT. It codes for CASSQGLVNTGELFF.

V is TRBV19 and J is TRBJ1-5, with a weak D call TRBD1 (5 bases). The CDR3 contains 13 residues. Germline V gene sequence: CDR1 LNHDA, CDR2 SQIVND (reference sequence). V lost 3 bases, J lost 6 bases, and 9 bases lay in between. The chain's CDR3 is CASSIRVRQPQHF. The CDR3 DNA sequence: TGTGCCAGTAGTATCAGGGTACGTCAGCCCCAGCATTTT.

This rearrangement joins TRBV6-5 to TRBJ1-1; D unresolved. This CDR3 region has 13 residues. Germline V lookup: CDR1 MNHEY, CDR2 SVGAGI. CDR3 coding DNA: TGTGGGGTTGATCAGGCCTTGAACACTGAAGCTTTCTTT. Encoded protein: CGVDQALNTEAFF.

This sequence joins TRBV5-1 and TRBJ1-5, with D possibly TRBD1 on 5 matching bases. V was pared by 2 bases and J by 7 bases, with 13 bases between. This CDR3 region has 14 residues. Germline V gene sequence: CDR1 SGHRS, CDR2 YFSETQ. CDR3 sequence: CASSFSQGGQPQHF. DNA for the CDR3: TGCGCCAGCAGCTTTTCCCAGGGAGGGCAGCCCCAGCATTTT.

The CDR3 here is CASRRTGNEKLFF. CDR3 nucleotide sequence: TGTGCCAGCAGGAGGACAGGGAATGAAAAACTGTTTTTT. The rearrangement links TRBV28 to TRBJ1-4; 8 nucleotides match TRBD1. The germline CDR1 and CDR2 sequences are MDHEN and SYDVKM. The CDR3 totals 13 residues. V gave up 6 bases and J gave up 5 bases; unmatched junction bases: 2.

The rearrangement links TRBV7-9 to TRBJ1-5; D might be TRBD1 (5 bases). Per the germline V gene, CDR1 is SEHNR and CDR2 is FQNEAQ (reference sequence). V shed 3 bases and J shed 5 bases, with 14 bases lying between them. CDR3 size: 15 residues. This CDR3 is CASSLAGGEDQPQHF. The CDR3 DNA follows: TGTGCCAGCAGCTTGGCAGGAGGGGAGGATCAGCCCCAGCATTTT.

The rearrangement joins TRBV6-5 to TRBJ1-5; 7 bases map to TRBD1. Germline V lookup: CDR1 MNHEY, CDR2 SVGAGI. The junction had 6 bases not matched to a gene; V was cut back by 4 bases and J by 0 bases. The CDR3 covers 16 residues. The CDR3 sequence is CASSWDSSHSNQPQHF. Written as DNA, the CDR3 is TGTGCCAGCAGTTGGGACAGCTCCCATAGCAATCAGCCCCAGCATTTT.

This clone was seen a single time. The V gene is TRBV6-6, the J gene TRBJ1-1; 9 bases line up with TRBD1. V shed 5 bases, J shed 3 bases, and the junction held 7 bases outside the gene matches. Germline-derived CDR1 and CDR2 are MNHNY and SVGAGI (reference sequence). This CDR3 has 15 amino acids. The CDR3 DNA sequence: TGTGCCAGCAGTAGACCGGGACAGGGCGACACTGAAGCTTTCTTT. Its translation is CASSRPGQGDTEAFF.

J is TRBJ2-7 and V is TRBV3-1 (or the pseudogene TRBV3-2), with unresolved D. Germline V CDR1 and CDR2: LGHDT, YNNKEL (reference sequence). V lost 2 bases to trimming and J lost 1 base, with 6 bases between them. The CDR3 extends over 13 amino acids. CDR3: CASSQWSSYEQYF. CDR3 sequence (DNA): TGTGCCAGCAGCCAATGGAGTTCCTACGAGCAGTACTTC.

V is TRBV4-3 and J is TRBJ1-4, with 9 bases aligning to TRBD1. The CDR3 consists of 15 residues. The junction had 2 bases not matched to a gene; V was cut back by 3 bases and J by 3 bases. Germline V gene sequence: CDR1 LGHNA, CDR2 YSLEER. The CDR3 region has the DNA TGCGCCAGCAGCCAGGGACAGGGACCTAATGAAAAACTGTTTTTT. It specifies CASSQGQGPNEKLFF.

The chain links TRBV11-2 to TRBJ2-7; the D is unclear. The CDR3 is 15 amino acids. Germline V CDR1 and CDR2: SGHAT, FQNNGV. Trimming took 0 bases from V and 10 from J, leaving 19 bases between them. The CDR3 reads CASSLDLGSSQVQYF. CDR3 nucleotides: TGTGCCAGCAGCTTAGATCTGGGCTCCTCCCAGGTACAGTACTTC. Looking up the rest from reference TRBV11-2 and TRBJ2-7 gives the full variable domain: EAGVAQSPRYKIIEKRQSVAFWCNPISGHATLYWYQQILGQGPKLLIQFQNNGVVDDSQLPKDRFSAERLKGVDSTLKIQPAKLEDSAVYLCASSLDLGSSQVQYFGPGTRLTVT.

The chain is built from TRBV15 and TRBJ2-7; 7 positions match TRBD1. The V segment lost 7 bases and the J segment 3 bases; nucleotides outside the gene matches: 3. The CDR3 runs to 12 residues. The germline V gene encodes CDR1 LNHNV and CDR2 YYDKDF (reference sequence). CDR3 bases: TGTGCCACCAAGGGACAGAACTACGAGCAGTACTTC. Translation: CATKGQNYEQYF.

J is TRBJ2-1 and V is TRBV2, with 9 bases identical to TRBD1. CDR1 and CDR2 (germline): SNHLY, FYNNEI. The junction had 10 bases not matched to a gene; V was cut back by 5 bases and J by 8 bases. This CDR3 spans 15 amino acids. CDR3 sequence reads: CASSTPGQGVYEQFF. The CDR3 bases are TGTGCCAGCAGTACTCCGGGACAGGGTGTATATGAGCAGTTCTTC.

This chain uses TRBV5-1 with TRBJ1-6; possible D gene TRBD1, 6 bases. The CDR3 covers 16 residues. Trimming left V 7 bases short and J 0 bases short, with 14 bases between. Germline V gives CDR1 SGHRS, CDR2 YFSETQ. The CDR3 is CASQRTESSYNSPLHF. CDR3 DNA sequence: TGCGCCAGCCAAAGGACAGAGAGCTCCTATAATTCACCCCTCCACTTT.

CDR3 sequence reads: CASSPRPAGWDEQFF. CDR3 coding DNA: TGTGCCAGCTCACCGCGACCCGCGGGGTGGGATGAGCAGTTCTTC. This chain joins TRBV18 and TRBJ2-1; D is possibly TRBD2 (6 bases). Trimming cost V 3 bases and J 8 bases, with 17 bases left between them. The CDR3 is 15 amino acids. The germline gives CDR1 KGHSH, CDR2 LQKENI.

CDR3 in amino acids: CASRRRDRDLTLNQPQHF. CDR3 coding DNA: TGTGCCAGCAGGCGAAGGGACAGGGACCTTACTCTCAATCAGCCCCAGCATTTT. The chain is built from TRBV3-1 (or the pseudogene TRBV3-2) and TRBJ1-5; 9 positions agree with TRBD1. Germline CDR1 LGHDT, CDR2 YNNKEL (reference sequence). With 6 bases clipped from V and 3 bases from J, the junction kept 15 bases outside the gene matches. The CDR3 is 18 residues long.

This clone was counted a single time. The CDR3, as DNA: TGTGCCAGCAGCTTAGGGAGGGATACGCAGTATTTT. Translated: CASSLGRDTQYF. The chain couples TRBV11-3 to TRBJ2-3, with D possibly TRBD2 on 5 matching bases. This CDR3 is built from 12 residues. V lost 1 base and J lost 6, with 5 bases in between. Germline CDR1 reads SGHNT; CDR2 reads YENEEA.

The V call is TRBV11-3, the J call TRBJ2-1, with D possibly being TRBD2 (7 bases). This CDR3 contains 17 residues. CDR1 SGHNT and CDR2 YENEEA come from the germline V gene. V dropped 0 bases and J dropped 10 bases, with 22 bases sitting between them. DNA for the CDR3: TGTGCCAGCAGCTTAGATCGGCCTAGCGGACGAACAGGGGAGCAGTTCTTC. It is translated as CASSLDRPSGRTGEQFF.